These T cell receptor beta chains were read from a single sample in a study of regulatory T cells in long-lasting Graves disease. A single record per CDR3 protein comes from TCRdb applying MiXCR to the multiplex PCR reads. Of almost 450,000 distinct CDR3 sequences in the sample, over 15% were seen once. These same data were also listed under a study on T cells in Graves' hyperthyroidism and ophthalmopathy.

Here the sequenced sample was peripheral blood mononuclear cells (PBMCs), taken at new diagnosis, from a patient treated with antithyroid drugs. These TCRs come from a woman aged 25 to 39 with Graves disease. The CDR3 runs from the conserved cysteine through the conserved F or W. The D gene is left open where the match is weak. Only some rows state a clone size, as once, few, many or a class for expanded clones.

. . TRBJ1-1 TRBV9 CASSVEGVSTEAFF TGTGCCAGCAGCGTAGAGGGGGTTTCAACTGAAGCTTTCTTT
many TRBD2 TRBJ2-7 TRBV27 CASSGRTSASYEQYF TGTGCCAGCAGTGGGCGGACTAGCGCATCCTACGAGCAGTACTTC
many . TRBJ1-2 TRBV27 CASSLSPSGLYGYTF TGTGCCAGCAGTTTAAGTCCGTCCGGGCTCTATGGCTACACCTTC
many . TRBJ2-1 TRBV27 CASRGSSYEQFF TGTGCCAGCAGGGGTAGTAGTTATGAGCAGTTCTTC
many . TRBJ1-4 TRBV28 CASTLGGRNNEKLFF TGTGCCAGCACCCTGGGCGGACGGAACAATGAAAAACTGTTTTTT
few . TRBJ1-5 TRBV3-1 CASSQDRRANSNQPQHF TGTGCCAGCAGCCAAGACCGCAGGGCAAATAGCAATCAGCCCCAGCATTTT
many TRBD2 TRBJ2-1 TRBV18 CASSQAGDYNEQFF TGTGCCAGCTCACAAGCGGGAGACTACAATGAGCAGTTCTTC
many . TRBJ2-1 TRBV12-3/TRBV12-4 CASSRGFSDPNEQFF TGTGCCAGCAGTCGGGGATTTTCAGACCCAAATGAGCAGTTCTTC
. . TRBJ2-1 TRBV29-1 CSAGPWNEQFF TGCAGCGCGGGACCGTGGAATGAGCAGTTCTTC
many . TRBJ2-5 TRBV18 CASSLTTDQETQYF TGTGCCAGCTCACTAACGACGGACCAAGAGACCCAGTACTTC
many . TRBJ2-7 TRBV20-1 CSARVLGGTYEQYF TGCAGTGCTAGAGTTCTGGGCGGGACGTACGAGCAGTACTTC
. . TRBJ2-7 TRBV10-1 CASSEPGVENEQYF TGCGCCAGCAGTGAACCGGGAGTTGAAAACGAGCAGTACTTC
many . TRBJ1-4 TRBV6-5 CASSYRFGQDGEKLFF TGTGCCAGCAGTTACAGGTTCGGGCAGGACGGCGAAAAACTGTTTTTT
. . TRBJ1-2 TRBV25-1 CASSAGGLNHGYTF TGTGCCAGCAGTGCGGGGGGACTTAACCATGGCTACACCTTC
many TRBD2 TRBJ2-1 TRBV24-1 CATSDHGTSGRLNEQFF TGTGCCACCAGTGATCATGGGACTAGCGGGAGGCTAAATGAGCAGTTCTTC
many TRBD2 TRBJ2-3 TRBV29-1 CSVSAGEADTQYF TGCAGCGTCTCGGCGGGAGAAGCAGATACGCAGTATTTT
many . TRBJ2-4 TRBV13 CASSEGGIKNIQYF TGTGCCAGCAGTGAGGGGGGAATCAAAAACATTCAGTACTTC
many TRBD1 TRBJ2-7 TRBV6-1 CAIRGQRAYEQYF TGTGCGATAAGGGGGCAGCGAGCCTACGAGCAGTACTTC
many TRBD1 TRBJ2-7 TRBV28 CASSSRDRGGYEQYF TGTGCCAGCAGTTCCCGGGACAGGGGTGGATACGAGCAGTACTTC
. . TRBJ1-5 TRBV19 CASKGGRGDSLQPQHF TGTGCCAGTAAGGGTGGCCGGGGGGATAGTTTGCAGCCCCAGCATTTT
. . TRBJ1-3 TRBV6-5 CASSYQGNDRNTIYF TGTGCCAGCAGTTACCAGGGTAACGATCGAAACACCATATATTTT
few TRBD2 TRBJ2-3 TRBV5-4 CASSLGLAGPTDTQYF TGTGCCAGCAGCTTAGGACTAGCGGGGCCCACAGATACGCAGTATTTT
many . TRBJ1-6 TRBV7-2 CASSLGFTSPLHF TGTGCCAGCAGCTTAGGGTTCACCTCACCCCTCCACTTT
many . TRBJ1-6 TRBV11-3 CASSLPLGGLGSPLHF TGTGCCAGCAGCCTACCCCTCGGCGGTTTGGGTTCACCCCTCCACTTT
many . TRBJ2-1 TRBV11-3 CASSLGLNDEQFF TGTGCCAGCAGCTTAGGGCTAAACGATGAGCAGTTCTTC
few . TRBJ2-2 TRBV11-1 CASSWLATGELFF TGTGCCAGCAGCTGGCTAGCCACCGGGGAGCTGTTTTTT
many . TRBJ2-1 TRBV7-9 CASSLTGINEQFF TGTGCCAGCAGCTTAACAGGAATCAATGAGCAGTTCTTC
few . TRBJ1-1 TRBV9 CASSGSGTQNTEAFF TGTGCCAGCAGCGGATCCGGGACTCAGAACACTGAAGCTTTCTTT
. TRBD2 TRBJ2-4 TRBV7-2 CASNPGGPGYIQYF TGTGCCAGCAATCCGGGAGGGCCGGGGTACATTCAGTACTTC
few . TRBJ2-7 TRBV24-1 CATSDLLGSKRVEYEQYF TGTGCCACCAGTGATTTGCTCGGCTCCAAAAGGGTTGAGTACGAGCAGTACTTC
many TRBD2 TRBJ2-7 TRBV28 CASYATSGPSYEQYF TGTGCCAGCTACGCGACTAGCGGGCCTTCCTACGAGCAGTACTTC
many . TRBJ2-7 TRBV18 CASSPNHKNYEQYF TGTGCCAGCTCACCAAACCACAAGAACTACGAGCAGTACTTC
. . TRBJ2-3 TRBV27 CASSKWSAPDTQYF TGTGCCAGCAGTAAATGGAGTGCCCCAGATACGCAGTATTTT
few TRBD2 TRBJ2-2 TRBV10-2 CASSEKIPGLAGSGELFF TGCGCCAGCAGTGAGAAAATACCGGGACTAGCAGGATCCGGGGAGCTGTTTTTT
. . TRBJ2-5 TRBV15 CATSRDGARMEETQYF TGTGCCACCAGCAGAGATGGGGCCAGAATGGAGGAGACCCAGTACTTC
many TRBD2 TRBJ2-1 TRBV28 CASSLGLAGGPHNEQFF TGTGCCAGCAGTTTGGGACTAGCGGGAGGGCCCCACAATGAGCAGTTCTTC
. TRBD2 TRBJ2-7 TRBV12-3/TRBV12-4 CASSLDSSGTDEQYF TGTGCCAGCAGTTTAGATTCTAGCGGGACCGACGAGCAGTACTTC
few . TRBJ2-7 TRBV7-9 CASSIMNYEQYF TGTGCCAGCAGCATCATGAACTACGAGCAGTACTTC
many . TRBJ1-2 TRBV11-3 CASSSSTEDYGYTF TGTGCCAGCAGCTCCTCGACAGAAGACTATGGCTACACCTTC
many TRBD1 TRBJ2-3 TRBV29-1 CSVEGQGEYTDTQYF TGCAGCGTTGAGGGACAGGGGGAGTATACAGATACGCAGTATTTT
many TRBD2 TRBJ2-1 TRBV6-2/TRBV6-3 CASIREAGGPYNEQFF TGTGCCAGCATCAGAGAAGCGGGAGGGCCCTACAATGAGCAGTTCTTC
. . TRBJ2-1 TRBV14 CASSRLQDLNEQFF TGTGCCAGCAGCCGCCTCCAGGACCTCAATGAGCAGTTCTTC
. . TRBJ2-4 TRBV27 CASSLRSGALNIQYF TGTGCCAGCAGTTTACGGTCTGGCGCACTCAACATTCAGTACTTC
few TRBD2 TRBJ2-2 TRBV20-1 CSAGGGSVNTGELFF TGCAGTGCTGGGGGGGGGAGTGTGAACACCGGGGAGCTGTTTTTT
few . TRBJ2-7 TRBV5-1 CASSMGLRYEQYF TGCGCCAGCAGCATGGGACTTCGTTACGAGCAGTACTTC
. TRBD2 TRBJ2-1 TRBV12-3/TRBV12-4 CASSFGTSGKNEQFF TGTGCCAGCAGTTTCGGGACTAGCGGGAAAAATGAGCAGTTCTTC
many . TRBJ2-7 TRBV3-1 CASSQHTLGKDAYEQYF TGTGCCAGCAGCCAACATACTCTCGGGAAGGACGCCTACGAGCAGTACTTC
few TRBD2 TRBJ2-6 TRBV12-3/TRBV12-4 CASSHPLLAGKSSGANVLTF TGTGCCAGCAGTCACCCCCTACTAGCGGGTAAAAGCTCTGGGGCCAACGTCCTGACTTTC
many TRBD2 TRBJ2-1 TRBV20-1 CSARGPNSLAGGSIEQFF TGCAGTGCTAGAGGGCCTAATTCGTTGGCGGGAGGGTCTATTGAGCAGTTCTTC
. TRBD2 TRBJ2-3 TRBV29-1 CSVENSGGFTDTQYF TGCAGCGTTGAAAATAGCGGGGGGTTCACAGATACGCAGTATTTT
many . TRBJ2-7 TRBV3-1 CASSRTDEQYF TGTGCCAGCAGTCGGACAGACGAGCAGTACTTC
many TRBD1 TRBJ2-3 TRBV6-2/TRBV6-3 CASTPAGTGLTSTDTQYF TGTGCCAGCACTCCCGCGGGGACAGGGCTAACTAGCACAGATACGCAGTATTTT
few . TRBJ1-5 TRBV12-3/TRBV12-4 CASNRGRDQPQHF TGTGCCAGCAATCGGGGCCGGGATCAGCCCCAGCATTTT
many TRBD2 TRBJ2-1 TRBV2 CASSVDREGPTNEQFF TGTGCCAGCAGTGTAGATAGGGAGGGCCCAACCAATGAGCAGTTCTTC
few . TRBJ2-7 TRBV5-1 CASSLAAKSDEQYF TGTGCCAGCAGCTTGGCGGCGAAATCCGACGAGCAGTACTTC
many TRBD2 TRBJ2-1 TRBV20-1 CSASNLAGGLSYNEQFF TGCAGTGCTAGTAATCTAGCGGGAGGACTCTCCTACAATGAGCAGTTCTTC
. . TRBJ2-2 TRBV10-3 CAGGEGGTGELFF TGTGCCGGGGGAGAGGGGGGCACCGGGGAGCTGTTTTTT
. TRBD2 TRBJ2-1 TRBV20-1 CSAPLAGGPPNEQFF TGCAGTGCTCCCCTAGCGGGAGGGCCCCCGAATGAGCAGTTCTTC
many . TRBJ2-7 TRBV28 CASSLDVWAYEQYF TGTGCCAGCAGTCTGGACGTCTGGGCCTACGAGCAGTACTTC
many TRBD1 TRBJ2-7 TRBV6-2/TRBV6-3 CAGGTGPVYEQYF TGTGCCGGGGGGACAGGACCCGTTTACGAGCAGTACTTC